The clone carrying this T cell receptor beta chain came up a few times. Its antigen is unknown. This sample was included in a study of beta chain features in type 1 diabetes. Notes on the study in general: A pattern of fewer insertions and more deletions at VDJ junctions was seen in type 1 diabetes patients. The naive, central memory and Treg TCRB repertoires of patients appeared to be more similar to one another than those of healthy donors.

The CDR3 consists of 11 residues. V was cut by 1 base and J by 10 bases, with 5 bases left in between. Germline CDR1 is SGHDN and CDR2 is FVKESK. Of the isolated RNA, all was reverse transcribed, and so the sequenced material was expressed TCRB transcripts. Sequencing used immunoSEQ multiplex PCR; TCRdb keeps in-frame clones, though not all of them. The profile shows about 320,000 clones, 14% of them singletons. The source is a man aged 30-40 years in good health. This rearrangement joins TRBV14 to TRBJ2-1, with D unclear. Material for sequencing was central memory CD4+ T cells from blood. The CDR3 region is CASSQVREQFF. The CDR3 DNA follows: TGTGCCAGCAGCCAAGTTCGCGAGCAGTTCTTC.